This entry concerns a single T cell receptor beta chain. V lost 5 bases, J lost 8 bases, and 7 bases stayed unmatched. This CDR3 is built from 13 residues. The germline V gene has CDR1 MNHEY and CDR2 SVGAGI. Seattle patient enrollment occurred during active infection, with longitudinal follow-up thereafter. These data are taken from a study of blood T cell repertoires in COVID-19. Study overall: Material from acute and convalescent COVID-19 was sourced from the United States, Italy and Spain. Sources were T cells, B-cell-depleted T cells, or PBMCs; the material itself was cDNA or gDNA.

Original processing methods: Counts of nucleated cells, estimated from reference gene primer amplification, were obtained. Repertoires were generated with immunoSEQ multiplex PCR, while TCRdb's copy carries only in-frame clones and drops some. Clone size and V and J calls were adopted from that table, with D and trimming inferred from the DNA. The sample gives approximately 400,000 clones, approximately 89% of which show up once; roughly 12% is in the top ten. This chain uses TRBV6-5 with TRBJ1-2, with 8 bases identical to TRBD1. The sequencing input was peripheral blood. The receptor comes from a woman in her forties or fifties with COVID-19, enrolled during active disease. The CDR3 sequence is CASSTETGVGYTF. Written as DNA, the CDR3 is TGTGCCAGCAGTACAGAGACAGGGGTCGGCTACACCTTC.